The 9 T cell receptor beta chains presented below share a single source sample, sequenced in a study of brain T cells in children with intractable seizures. Assay: immunoSEQ multiplex PCR; the TCRdb copy retains only in-frame clones and omits some. The sample records some 80,000 clones, more than 75% being singletons. Specimen: peripheral blood, collected at surgery. The receptors here all came from a girl aged 2 to 10 with Rasmussen encephalitis and intractable seizures.

This sequence joins TRBV6-2 or TRBV6-3 and TRBJ1-5, with TRBD1 identical over 7 bases. V lost 6 bases and J lost 7; bases outside the gene matches: 9. The CDR3 has 14 residues. Per the germline V gene, CDR1 is MNHEY and CDR2 is SVGEGT. The DNA of the CDR3 is TGTGCCAGCAGCCTGACAGGGATCATGCAGCCCCAGCATTTT. It is translated as CASSLTGIMQPQHF.

This rearrangement joins TRBV27 to TRBJ2-5, with 11 nucleotides matching TRBD2. CDR3 length: 17 amino acids. V shed 5 bases and J 2 bases; nucleotides not matched to a gene: 10. Germline loops: CDR1 MNHEY, CDR2 SMNVEV (reference sequence). CDR3 nucleotides: TGTGCCAGCAGTCGCACACGATTAGCGGGAGGGCAAGAGACCCAGTACTTC. It translates to CASSRTRLAGGQETQYF.

V is TRBV9 and J is TRBJ2-1; D is ambiguous. Trimming took off 4 bases at V and 5 bases at J, with 16 bases between the two ends. This CDR3 has 15 amino acids. Germline-derived CDR1 and CDR2 are SGDLS and YYNGEE. CDR3 DNA sequence: TGTGCCAGCAGCCCCTCGATAGCTATCGACAATGAGCAGTTCTTC. Encoded protein: CASSPSIAIDNEQFF. Full variable domain (outside the CDR3, taken from reference TRBV9 and TRBJ2-1): DSGVTQTPKHLITATGQRVTLRCSPRSGDLSVYWYQQSLDQGLQFLIQYYNGEERAKGNILERFSAQQFPDLHSELNLSSLELGDSALYFCASSPSIAIDNEQFFGPGTRLTVL.

The rearrangement links TRBV5-1 to TRBJ2-7, with TRBD2 as a possible D gene (5 bases). The CDR3 has 11 amino acids. Germline V gives CDR1 SGHRS, CDR2 YFSETQ. Trimming shortened V by 7 bases and J by 5 bases, and 10 bases separated the two germline ends. For the CDR3, the DNA is TGCGCCAGCCGAGGGAAGAACGAGCAGTACTTC. This gives the protein CASRGKNEQYF.

The chain recombines TRBV24-1 with TRBJ1-5, with 9 bases aligning to TRBD1. Germline-derived CDR1 and CDR2 are KGHDR and SFDVKD. V shed 12 bases, J shed 4 bases, and the junction held 3 bases outside the gene matches. CDR3 length equals 12 residues. In nucleotides, the CDR3 is TGTGCCCATGACAGGGGGAATCAGCCCCAGCATTTT. Its protein product is CAHDRGNQPQHF.

V is TRBV20-1 and J is TRBJ1-4, with unresolved D. Per the germline V gene, CDR1 is DFQATT and CDR2 is SNEGSKA (reference sequence). V shed 7 bases and J shed 10 bases, with 13 bases lying between them. The CDR3 loop spans 11 amino acids. The CDR3, as DNA: TGCAGTGTAAAGCTCAGAGGAAAACTGTTTTTT. It encodes CSVKLRGKLFF.

The chain employs TRBV10-1 and TRBJ2-3; possibly TRBD2 for D (6 bases). Germline assignment: CDR1 WNHNN and CDR2 SYGVQD (reference sequence). The CDR3 runs 18 residues. V was cut by 0 bases and J by 4 bases, with 20 bases left in between. The CDR3 sequence is CASSESKGTGWSADTQYF. CDR3 bases: TGCGCCAGCAGTGAGTCCAAGGGGACTGGGTGGTCAGCAGATACGCAGTATTTT.

The chain joins TRBV3-1 (or the pseudogene TRBV3-2) to TRBJ2-2; possible D gene TRBD1, 6 bases. This CDR3 spans 14 amino acids. Germline values: CDR1 LGHDT, CDR2 YNNKEL (reference sequence). V dropped 6 bases and J dropped 4 bases, with 12 bases sitting between them. The CDR3: CASSPSQGTGELFF. The CDR3 nucleotides read TGTGCCAGCAGTCCTTCACAGGGCACCGGGGAGCTGTTTTTT.

The genes are TRBV27 and TRBJ2-2; a weak D match, TRBD2 (6 bases). V was clipped by 8 bases and J by 1 base, with 8 bases between them. CDR1 MNHEY and CDR2 SMNVEV come from the germline V gene (reference sequence). The CDR3 runs to 13 residues. CDR3 coding DNA: TGTGCCAGCGTCGGGGGGAACACCGGGGAGCTGTTTTTT. Amino acid sequence: CASVGGNTGELFF.